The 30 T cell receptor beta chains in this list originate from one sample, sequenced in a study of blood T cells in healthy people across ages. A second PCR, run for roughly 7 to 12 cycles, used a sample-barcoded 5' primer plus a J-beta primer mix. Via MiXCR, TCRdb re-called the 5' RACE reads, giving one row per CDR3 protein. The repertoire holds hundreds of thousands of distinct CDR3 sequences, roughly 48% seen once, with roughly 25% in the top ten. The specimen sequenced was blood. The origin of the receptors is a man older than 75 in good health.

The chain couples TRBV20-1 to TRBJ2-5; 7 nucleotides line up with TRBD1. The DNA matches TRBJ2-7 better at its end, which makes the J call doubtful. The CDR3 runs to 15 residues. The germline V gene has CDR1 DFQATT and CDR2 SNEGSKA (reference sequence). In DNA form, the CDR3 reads TGCAGTGCTAGAGCTAACAGGGGATCAGGATACGAGCAGTACTTC. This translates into CSARANRGSGYEQYF.

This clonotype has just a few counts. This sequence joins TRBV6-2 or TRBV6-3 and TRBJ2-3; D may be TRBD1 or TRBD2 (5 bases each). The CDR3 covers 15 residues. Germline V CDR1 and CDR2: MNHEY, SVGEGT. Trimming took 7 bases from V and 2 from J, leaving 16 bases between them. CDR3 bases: TGTGCCAGCACTCCAGGGACCGATAACACAGATACGCAGTATTTT. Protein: CASTPGTDNTDTQYF.

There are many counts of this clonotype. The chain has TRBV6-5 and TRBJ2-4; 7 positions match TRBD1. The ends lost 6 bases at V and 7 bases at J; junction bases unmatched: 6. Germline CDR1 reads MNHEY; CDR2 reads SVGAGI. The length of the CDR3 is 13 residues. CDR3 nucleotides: TGTGCCAGCAGCCTAGGGACAGTCAACATTCAGTACTTC. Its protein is CASSLGTVNIQYF.

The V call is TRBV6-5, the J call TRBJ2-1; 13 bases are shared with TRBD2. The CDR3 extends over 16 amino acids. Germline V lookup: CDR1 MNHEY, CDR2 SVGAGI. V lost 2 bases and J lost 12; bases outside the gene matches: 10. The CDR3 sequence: CASSYLTSGGGDGQFF. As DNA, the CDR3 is TGTGCCAGCAGTTACCTAACTAGCGGGGGGGGCGATGGGCAGTTCTTC.

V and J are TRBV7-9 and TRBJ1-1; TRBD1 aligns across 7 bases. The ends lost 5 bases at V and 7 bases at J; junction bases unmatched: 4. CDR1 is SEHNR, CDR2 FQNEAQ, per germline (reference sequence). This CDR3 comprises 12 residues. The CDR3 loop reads CASSVQGNEAFF. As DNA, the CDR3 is TGTGCCAGCAGCGTACAGGGGAATGAAGCTTTCTTT.

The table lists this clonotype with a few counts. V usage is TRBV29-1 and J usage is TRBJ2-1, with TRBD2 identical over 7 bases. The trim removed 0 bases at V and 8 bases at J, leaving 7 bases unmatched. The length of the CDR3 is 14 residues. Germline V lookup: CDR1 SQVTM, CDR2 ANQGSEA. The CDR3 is CSVEESREIYEQFF. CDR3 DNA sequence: TGCAGCGTTGAAGAATCGCGGGAGATATATGAGCAGTTCTTC.

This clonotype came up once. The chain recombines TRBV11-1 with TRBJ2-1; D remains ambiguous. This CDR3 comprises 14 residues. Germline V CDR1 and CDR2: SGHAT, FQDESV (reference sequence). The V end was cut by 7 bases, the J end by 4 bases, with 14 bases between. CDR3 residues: CASTHRLVYNEQFF. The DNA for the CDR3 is TGTGCCAGCACCCATAGACTGGTTTACAATGAGCAGTTCTTC.

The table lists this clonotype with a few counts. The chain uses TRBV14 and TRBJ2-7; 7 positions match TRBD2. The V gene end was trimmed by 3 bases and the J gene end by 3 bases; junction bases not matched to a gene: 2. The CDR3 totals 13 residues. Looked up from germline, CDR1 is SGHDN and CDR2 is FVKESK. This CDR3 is CASSQREYYEQYF. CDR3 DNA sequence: TGTGCCAGCAGCCAGCGGGAGTACTACGAGCAGTACTTC.

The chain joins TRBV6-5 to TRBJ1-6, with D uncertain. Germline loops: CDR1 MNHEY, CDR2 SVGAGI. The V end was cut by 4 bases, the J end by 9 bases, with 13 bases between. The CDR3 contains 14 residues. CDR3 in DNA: TGTGCCAGCAGTTTTAGGGATTCCGTTTCACCCCTCCACTTT. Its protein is CASSFRDSVSPLHF.

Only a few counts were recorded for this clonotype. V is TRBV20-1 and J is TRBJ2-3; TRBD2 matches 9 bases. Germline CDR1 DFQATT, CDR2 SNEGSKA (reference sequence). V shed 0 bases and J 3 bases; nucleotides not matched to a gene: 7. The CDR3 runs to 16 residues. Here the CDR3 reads CSARDTRAGGTDTQYF. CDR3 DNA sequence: TGCAGTGCTAGAGATACAAGAGCGGGAGGAACAGATACGCAGTATTTT.

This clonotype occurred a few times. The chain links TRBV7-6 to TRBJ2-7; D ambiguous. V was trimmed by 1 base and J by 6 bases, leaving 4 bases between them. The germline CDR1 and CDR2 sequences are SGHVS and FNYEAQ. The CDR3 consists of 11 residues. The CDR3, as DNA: TGTGCCAGCAGCTTAGGAGCCGAGCAGTACTTC. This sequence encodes CASSLGAEQYF.

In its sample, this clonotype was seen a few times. The CDR3 region is CASSVVPSGPYNEQFF. CDR3 DNA: TGTGCCAGCAGCGTAGTTCCTAGCGGGCCTTACAATGAGCAGTTCTTC. J is TRBJ2-1 and V is TRBV9; 8 positions agree with TRBD2. J gave up 4 bases and V 0 bases, and 6 bases lay outside the gene matches. Germline CDR1 is SGDLS and CDR2 is YYNGEE. The CDR3 is 16 residues long.

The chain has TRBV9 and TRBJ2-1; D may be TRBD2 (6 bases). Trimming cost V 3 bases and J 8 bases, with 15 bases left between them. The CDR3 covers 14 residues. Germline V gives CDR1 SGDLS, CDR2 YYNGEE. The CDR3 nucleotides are TGTGCCAGCAGCGCGTCAACTAGCTCCGATGAGCAGTTCTTC. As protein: CASSASTSSDEQFF.

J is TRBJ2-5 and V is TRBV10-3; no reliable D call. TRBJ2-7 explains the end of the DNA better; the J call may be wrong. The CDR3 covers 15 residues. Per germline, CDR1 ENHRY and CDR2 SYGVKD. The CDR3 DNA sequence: TGTGCCATCAGGGAAGGACGAGCTACCCCCTACGAGCAGTACTTC. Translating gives CAIREGRATPYEQYF.

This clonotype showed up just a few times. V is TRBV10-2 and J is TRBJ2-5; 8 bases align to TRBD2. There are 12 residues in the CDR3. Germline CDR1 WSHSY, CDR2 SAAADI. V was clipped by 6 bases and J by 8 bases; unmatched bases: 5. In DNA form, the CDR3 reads TGCGCCAGCAGCCCGGGACTAGTAACCCAGTACTTC. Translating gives CASSPGLVTQYF.

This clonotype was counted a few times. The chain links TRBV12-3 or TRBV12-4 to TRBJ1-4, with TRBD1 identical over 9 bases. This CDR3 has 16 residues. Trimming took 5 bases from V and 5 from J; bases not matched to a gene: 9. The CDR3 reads CASSAVTGTGNEKLFF. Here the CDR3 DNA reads TGTGCCAGCAGTGCCGTCACCGGGACAGGGAATGAAAAACTGTTTTTT.

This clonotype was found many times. The CDR3 sequence: CASSFTDTQYF. The CDR3 DNA follows: TGTGCCAGCAGCTTCACAGATACGCAGTATTTT. The V call is TRBV12-3 or TRBV12-4, the J call TRBJ2-3; D is ambiguous. V was trimmed by 6 bases and J by 2 bases, leaving 3 bases between them. This CDR3 is built from 11 residues.

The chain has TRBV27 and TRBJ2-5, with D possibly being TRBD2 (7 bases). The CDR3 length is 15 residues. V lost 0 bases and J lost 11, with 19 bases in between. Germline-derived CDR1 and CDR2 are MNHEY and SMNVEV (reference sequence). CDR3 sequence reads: CASSLSAGARVQQYF. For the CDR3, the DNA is TGTGCCAGCAGTTTATCCGCGGGGGCGAGGGTCCAGCAGTACTTC.

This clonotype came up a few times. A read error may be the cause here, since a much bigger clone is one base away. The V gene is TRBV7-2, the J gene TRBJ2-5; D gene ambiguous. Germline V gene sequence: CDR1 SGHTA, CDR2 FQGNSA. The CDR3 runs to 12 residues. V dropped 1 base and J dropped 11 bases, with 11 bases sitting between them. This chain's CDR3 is CASSLGNNEQYF. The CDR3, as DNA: TGTGCCAGCAGCTTAGGGAACAATGAGCAGTACTTC.

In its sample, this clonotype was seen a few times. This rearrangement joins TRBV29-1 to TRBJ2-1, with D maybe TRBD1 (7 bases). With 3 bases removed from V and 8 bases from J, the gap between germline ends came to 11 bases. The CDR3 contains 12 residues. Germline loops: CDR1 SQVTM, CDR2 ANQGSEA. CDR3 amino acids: CSVDSRGDEQFF. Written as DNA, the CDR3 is TGCAGCGTTGATAGCAGGGGGGATGAGCAGTTCTTC.

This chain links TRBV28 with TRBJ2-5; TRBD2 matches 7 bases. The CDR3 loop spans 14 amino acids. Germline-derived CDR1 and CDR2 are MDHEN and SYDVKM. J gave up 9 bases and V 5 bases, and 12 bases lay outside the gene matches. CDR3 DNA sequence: TGTGCCAGCAGTGCGGCAGCGGGGATGGACGCCCAGTACTTC. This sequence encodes CASSAAAGMDAQYF.

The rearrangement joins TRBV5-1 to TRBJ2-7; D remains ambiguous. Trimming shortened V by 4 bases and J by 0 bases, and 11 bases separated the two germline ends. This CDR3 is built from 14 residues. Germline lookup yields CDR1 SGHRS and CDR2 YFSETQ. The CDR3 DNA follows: TGCGCCAGCAGCGCCCGCTTGAGCTCCTACGAGCAGTACTTC. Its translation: CASSARLSSYEQYF.

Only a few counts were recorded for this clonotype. The CDR3, as DNA: TGTGCCAGCAGTTTTGGCAGGGGGGGTTCTCTGAACACTGAAGCTTTCTTT. It encodes CASSFGRGGSLNTEAFF. The chain joins TRBV27 to TRBJ1-1, with TRBD1 matching 7 bases. The CDR3 loop spans 17 amino acids. CDR1 is MNHEY, CDR2 SMNVEV, per germline (reference sequence). V dropped 3 bases and J dropped 0; count of bases not matched to a gene: 10.

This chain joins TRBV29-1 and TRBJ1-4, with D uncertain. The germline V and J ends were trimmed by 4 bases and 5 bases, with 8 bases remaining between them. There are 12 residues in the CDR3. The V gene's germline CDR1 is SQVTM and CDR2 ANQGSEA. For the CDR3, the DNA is TGCAGCGTTGCAACAGAGAATGAAAAACTGTTTTTT. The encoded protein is CSVATENEKLFF.

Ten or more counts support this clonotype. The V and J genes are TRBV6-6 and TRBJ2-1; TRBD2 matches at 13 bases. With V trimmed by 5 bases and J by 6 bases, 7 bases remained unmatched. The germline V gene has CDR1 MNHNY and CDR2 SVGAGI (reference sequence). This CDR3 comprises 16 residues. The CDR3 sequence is CASSPPTSGGANEQFF. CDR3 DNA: TGTGCCAGCAGTCCGCCCACTAGCGGGGGGGCCAATGAGCAGTTCTTC.

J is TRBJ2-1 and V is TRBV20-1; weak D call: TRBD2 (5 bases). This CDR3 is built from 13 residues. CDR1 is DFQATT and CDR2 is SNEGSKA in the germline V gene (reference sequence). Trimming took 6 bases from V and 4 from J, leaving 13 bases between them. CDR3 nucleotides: TGCAGTGCACCGGACTGGGCTTACAATGAGCAGTTCTTC. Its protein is CSAPDWAYNEQFF.

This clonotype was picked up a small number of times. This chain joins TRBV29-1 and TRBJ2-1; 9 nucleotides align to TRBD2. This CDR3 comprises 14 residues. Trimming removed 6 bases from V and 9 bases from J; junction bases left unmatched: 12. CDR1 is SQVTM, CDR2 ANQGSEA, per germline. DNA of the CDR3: TGCAGCGTGGATGGACACACACTAGCGGGTGAGCAGTTCTTC. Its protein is CSVDGHTLAGEQFF.

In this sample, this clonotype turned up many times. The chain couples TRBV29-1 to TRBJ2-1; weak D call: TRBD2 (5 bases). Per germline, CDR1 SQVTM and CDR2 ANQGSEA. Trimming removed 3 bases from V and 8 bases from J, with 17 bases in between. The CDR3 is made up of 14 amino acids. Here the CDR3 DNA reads TGCAGCGTTGAGGAGCGTCTGGGAGTGGATGAGCAGTTCTTC. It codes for CSVEERLGVDEQFF.

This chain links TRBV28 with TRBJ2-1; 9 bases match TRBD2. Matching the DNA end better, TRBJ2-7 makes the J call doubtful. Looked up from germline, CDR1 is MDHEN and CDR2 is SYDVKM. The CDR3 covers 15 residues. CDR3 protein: CASSSGTSSYNEQYF. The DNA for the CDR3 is TGTGCCAGCAGTTCTGGGACTAGCAGTTACAATGAGCAGTACTTC.

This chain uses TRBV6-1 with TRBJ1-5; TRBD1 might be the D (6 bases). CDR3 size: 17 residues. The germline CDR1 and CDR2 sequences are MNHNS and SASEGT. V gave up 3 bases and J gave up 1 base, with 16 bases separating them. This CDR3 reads CASSDRGAVGSNQPQHF. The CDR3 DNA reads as TGTGCCAGCAGTGACAGGGGAGCGGTGGGAAGCAATCAGCCCCAGCATTTT.